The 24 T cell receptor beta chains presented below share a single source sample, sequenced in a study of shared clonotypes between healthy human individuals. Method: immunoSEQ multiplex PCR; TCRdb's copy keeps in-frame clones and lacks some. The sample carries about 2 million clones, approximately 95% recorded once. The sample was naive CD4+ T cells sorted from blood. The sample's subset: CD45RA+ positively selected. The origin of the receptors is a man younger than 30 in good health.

The DNA of the CDR3 is TGTGCCAGCAGTGGGACAGGGGCTAGCAATCAGCCCCAGCATTTT. As protein: CASSGTGASNQPQHF. The V gene is TRBV6-1, the J gene TRBJ1-5; 9 positions agree with TRBD1. Germline CDR1 and CDR2: MNHNS and SASEGT. The junction had 1 base not matched to a gene; V was cut back by 4 bases and J by 0 bases. The CDR3 totals 15 residues.

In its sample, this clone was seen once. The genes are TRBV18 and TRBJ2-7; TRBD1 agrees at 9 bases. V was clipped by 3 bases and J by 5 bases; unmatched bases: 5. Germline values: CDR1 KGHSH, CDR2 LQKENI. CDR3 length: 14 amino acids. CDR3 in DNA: TGTGCCAGCTCACCCCGACAGGGGGGAGACGAGCAGTACTTC. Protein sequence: CASSPRQGGDEQYF. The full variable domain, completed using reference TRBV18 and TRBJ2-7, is NAGVMQNPRHLVRRRGQEARLRCSPMKGHSHVYWYRQLPEEGLKFMVYLQKENIIDESGMPKERFSAEFPKEGPSILRIQQVVRGDSAAYFCASSPRQGGDEQYFGPGTRLTVT.

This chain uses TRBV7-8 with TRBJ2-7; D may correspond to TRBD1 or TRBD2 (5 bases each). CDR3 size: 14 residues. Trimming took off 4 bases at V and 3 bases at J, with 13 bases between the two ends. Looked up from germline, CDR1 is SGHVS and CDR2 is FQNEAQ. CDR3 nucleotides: TGTGCCAGCAGCTCAGCCGGGACGTACTACGAGCAGTACTTC. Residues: CASSSAGTYYEQYF.

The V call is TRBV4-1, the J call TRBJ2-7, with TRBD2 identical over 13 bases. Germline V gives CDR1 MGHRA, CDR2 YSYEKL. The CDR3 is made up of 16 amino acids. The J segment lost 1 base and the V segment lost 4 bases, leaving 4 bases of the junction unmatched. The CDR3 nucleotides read TGCGCCAGCAGCCCGCGACTAGCGGGAGGTTCCTACGAGCAGTACTTC. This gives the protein CASSPRLAGGSYEQYF.

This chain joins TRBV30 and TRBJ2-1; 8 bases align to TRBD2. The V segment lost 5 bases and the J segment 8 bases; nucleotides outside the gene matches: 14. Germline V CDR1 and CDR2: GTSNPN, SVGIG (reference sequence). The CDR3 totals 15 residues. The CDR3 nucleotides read TGTGCCTGGGGATTTCCGGGACTAGTGGACCATGAGCAGTTCTTC. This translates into CAWGFPGLVDHEQFF.

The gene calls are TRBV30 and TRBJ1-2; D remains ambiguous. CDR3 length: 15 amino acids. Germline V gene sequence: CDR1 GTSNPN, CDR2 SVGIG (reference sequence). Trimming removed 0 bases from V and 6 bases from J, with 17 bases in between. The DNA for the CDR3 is TGTGCCTGGAGTGTACCGGGCAGCAAAGGGAATGGCTACACCTTC. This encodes CAWSVPGSKGNGYTF.

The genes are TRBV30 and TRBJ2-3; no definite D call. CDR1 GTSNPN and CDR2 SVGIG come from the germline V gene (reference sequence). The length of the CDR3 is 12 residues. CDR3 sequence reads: CASRSRADTQYF. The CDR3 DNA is TGTGCTTCACGAAGTCGGGCAGATACGCAGTATTTT.

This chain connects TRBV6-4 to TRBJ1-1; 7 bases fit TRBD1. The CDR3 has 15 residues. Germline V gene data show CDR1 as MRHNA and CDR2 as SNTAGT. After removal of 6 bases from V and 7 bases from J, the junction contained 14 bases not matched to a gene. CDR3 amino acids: CASRPGTGAQGEAFF. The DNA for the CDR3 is TGTGCCAGCAGACCGGGCACAGGGGCACAGGGTGAAGCTTTCTTT.

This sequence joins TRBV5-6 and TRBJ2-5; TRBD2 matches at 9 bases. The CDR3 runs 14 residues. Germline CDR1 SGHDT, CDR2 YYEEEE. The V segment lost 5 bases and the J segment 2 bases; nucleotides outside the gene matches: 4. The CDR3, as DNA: TGTGCCAGCAGGGATAGCGGGGGTCAAGAGACCCAGTACTTC. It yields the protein CASRDSGGQETQYF.

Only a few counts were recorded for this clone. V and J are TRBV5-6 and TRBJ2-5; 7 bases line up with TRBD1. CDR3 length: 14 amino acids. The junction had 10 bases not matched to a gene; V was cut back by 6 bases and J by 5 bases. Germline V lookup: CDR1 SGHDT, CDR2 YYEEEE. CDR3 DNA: TGTGCCAGCACCCTCGACACAGGGGTTGAGACCCAGTACTTC. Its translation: CASTLDTGVETQYF.

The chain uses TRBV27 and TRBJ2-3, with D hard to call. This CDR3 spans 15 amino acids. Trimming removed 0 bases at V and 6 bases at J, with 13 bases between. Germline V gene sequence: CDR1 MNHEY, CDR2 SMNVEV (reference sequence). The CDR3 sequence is CASSLSSSSGDTQYF. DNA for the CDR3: TGTGCCAGCAGTTTATCGTCTAGTAGTGGGGATACGCAGTATTTT.

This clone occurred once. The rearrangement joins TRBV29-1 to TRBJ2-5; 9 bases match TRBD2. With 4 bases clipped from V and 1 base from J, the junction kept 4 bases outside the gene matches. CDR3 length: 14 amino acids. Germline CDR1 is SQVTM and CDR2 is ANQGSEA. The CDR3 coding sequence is TGCAGCGTTGTTCCTAGCGGGGCCCAAGAGACCCAGTACTTC. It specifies CSVVPSGAQETQYF.

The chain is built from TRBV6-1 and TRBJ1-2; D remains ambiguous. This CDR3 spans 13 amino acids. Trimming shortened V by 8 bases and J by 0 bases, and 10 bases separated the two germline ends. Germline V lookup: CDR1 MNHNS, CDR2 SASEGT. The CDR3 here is CASQPQANYGYTF. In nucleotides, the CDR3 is TGTGCCAGCCAGCCCCAAGCTAACTATGGCTACACCTTC.

The CDR3 sequence is CASNRETSYEQYF. The CDR3 nucleotides read TGTGCCAGCAACCGGGAGACCTCCTACGAGCAGTACTTC. The V and J genes are TRBV6-6 and TRBJ2-7; weak D call: TRBD2 (6 bases). V was trimmed by 7 bases and J by 0 bases, leaving 10 bases between them. Germline V gene lookup returns CDR1 MNHNY and CDR2 SVGAGI (reference sequence). The CDR3 has 13 residues.

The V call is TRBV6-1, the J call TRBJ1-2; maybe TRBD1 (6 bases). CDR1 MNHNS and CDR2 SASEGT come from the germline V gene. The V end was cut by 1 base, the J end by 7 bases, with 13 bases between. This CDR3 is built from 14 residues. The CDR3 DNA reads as TGTGCCAGCAGTGAAGGCAGGCAGGGGAGTGGCTACACCTTC. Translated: CASSEGRQGSGYTF.

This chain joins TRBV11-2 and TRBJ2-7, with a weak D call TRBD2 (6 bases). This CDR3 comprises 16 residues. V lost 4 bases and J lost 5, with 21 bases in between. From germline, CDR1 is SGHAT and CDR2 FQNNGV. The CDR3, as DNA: TGTGCCAGCAGCTCCCGGGTCGGGGGTAGAAGCGACGAGCAGTACTTC. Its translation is CASSSRVGGRSDEQYF.

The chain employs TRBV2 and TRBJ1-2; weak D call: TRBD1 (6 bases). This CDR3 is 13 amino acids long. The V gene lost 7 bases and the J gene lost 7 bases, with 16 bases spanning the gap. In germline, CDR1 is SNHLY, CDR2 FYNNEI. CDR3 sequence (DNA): TGTGCCAGCAACACTATCAGGGGAACTGGCTACACCTTC. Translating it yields CASNTIRGTGYTF.

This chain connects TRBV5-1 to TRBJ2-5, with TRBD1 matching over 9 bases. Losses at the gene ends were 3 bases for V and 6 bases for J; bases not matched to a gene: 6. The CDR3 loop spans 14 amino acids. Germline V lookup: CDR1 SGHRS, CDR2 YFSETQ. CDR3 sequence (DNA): TGCGCCAGCAGCTCCCGGGACAGGGATAAGACCCAGTACTTC. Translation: CASSSRDRDKTQYF.

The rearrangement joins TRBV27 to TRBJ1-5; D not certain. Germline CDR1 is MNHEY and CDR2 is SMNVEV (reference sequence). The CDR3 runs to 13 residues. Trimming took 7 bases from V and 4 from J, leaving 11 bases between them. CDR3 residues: CASMINLNQPQHF. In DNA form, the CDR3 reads TGTGCCAGCATGATCAACTTAAATCAGCCCCAGCATTTT.

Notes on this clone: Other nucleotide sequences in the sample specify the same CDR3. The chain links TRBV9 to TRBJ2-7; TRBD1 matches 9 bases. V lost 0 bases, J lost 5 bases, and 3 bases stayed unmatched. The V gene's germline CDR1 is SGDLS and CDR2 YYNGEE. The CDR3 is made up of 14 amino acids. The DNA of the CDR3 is TGTGCCAGCAGCGTAGCACAGGGGGCCCACGAGCAGTACTTC. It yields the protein CASSVAQGAHEQYF.

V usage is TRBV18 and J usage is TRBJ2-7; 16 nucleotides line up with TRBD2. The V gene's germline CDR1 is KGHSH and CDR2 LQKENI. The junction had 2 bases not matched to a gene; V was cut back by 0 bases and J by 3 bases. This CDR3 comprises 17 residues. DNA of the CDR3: TGTGCCAGCTCACCACCGGGACTAGCGGGGGGGATCTACGAGCAGTACTTC. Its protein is CASSPPGLAGGIYEQYF.

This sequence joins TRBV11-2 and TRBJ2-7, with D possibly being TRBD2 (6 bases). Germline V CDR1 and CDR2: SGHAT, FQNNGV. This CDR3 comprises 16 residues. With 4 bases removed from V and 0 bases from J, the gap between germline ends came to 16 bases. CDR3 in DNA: TGTGCCAGCAGCTCAGGAGGGGTAGGGGTCTCCTACGAGCAGTACTTC. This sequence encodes CASSSGGVGVSYEQYF.

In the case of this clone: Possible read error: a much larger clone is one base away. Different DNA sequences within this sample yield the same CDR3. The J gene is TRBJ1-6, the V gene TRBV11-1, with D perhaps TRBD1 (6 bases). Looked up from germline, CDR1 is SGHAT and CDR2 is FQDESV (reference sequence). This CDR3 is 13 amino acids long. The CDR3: CASRSGQTSPLHF. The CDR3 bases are TGTGCCAGCAGGTCCGGACAGACTTCACCCCTCCACTTC.

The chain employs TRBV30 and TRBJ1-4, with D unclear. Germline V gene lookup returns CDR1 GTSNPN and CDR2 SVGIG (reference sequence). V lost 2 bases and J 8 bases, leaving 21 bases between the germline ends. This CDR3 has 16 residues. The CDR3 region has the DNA TGTGCCTGGAGTTCACTGACCCTCCGCCTTAACGAAAAACTGTTTTTT. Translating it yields CAWSSLTLRLNEKLFF.